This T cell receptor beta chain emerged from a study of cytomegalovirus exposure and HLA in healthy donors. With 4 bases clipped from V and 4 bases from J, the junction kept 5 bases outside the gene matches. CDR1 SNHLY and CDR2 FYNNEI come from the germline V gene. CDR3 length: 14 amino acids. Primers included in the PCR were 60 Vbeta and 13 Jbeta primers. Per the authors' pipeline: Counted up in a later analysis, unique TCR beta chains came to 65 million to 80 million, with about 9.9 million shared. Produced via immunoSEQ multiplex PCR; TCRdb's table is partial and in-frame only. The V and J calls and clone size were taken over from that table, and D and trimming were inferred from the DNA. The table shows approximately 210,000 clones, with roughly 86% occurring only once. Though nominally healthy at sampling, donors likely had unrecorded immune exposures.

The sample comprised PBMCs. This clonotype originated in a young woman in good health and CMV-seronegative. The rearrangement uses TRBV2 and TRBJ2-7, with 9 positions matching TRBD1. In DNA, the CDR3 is TGTGCCAGCAGTGGGGGGACAGGGCCATACGAGCAGTACTTC. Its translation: CASSGGTGPYEQYF.